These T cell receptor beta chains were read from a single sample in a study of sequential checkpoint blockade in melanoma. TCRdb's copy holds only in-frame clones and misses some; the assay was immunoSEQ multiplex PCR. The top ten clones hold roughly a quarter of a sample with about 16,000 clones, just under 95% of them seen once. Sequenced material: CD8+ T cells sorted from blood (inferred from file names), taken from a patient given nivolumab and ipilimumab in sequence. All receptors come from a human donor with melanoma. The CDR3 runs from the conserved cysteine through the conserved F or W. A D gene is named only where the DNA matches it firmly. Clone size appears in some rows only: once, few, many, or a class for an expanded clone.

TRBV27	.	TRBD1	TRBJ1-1	CASSHTRDRKAFF	TGTGCCAGCAGCCATACCCGGGACAGGAAAGCTTTCTTT
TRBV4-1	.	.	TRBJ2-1	CASSPSGQSYNEQFF	TGCGCCAGCAGCCCCAGTGGGCAGTCTTACAATGAGCAGTTCTTC
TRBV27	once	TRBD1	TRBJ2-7	CASSLATTGAYEQYF	TGTGCCAGCAGTTTGGCTACGACAGGGGCCTACGAGCAGTACTTC
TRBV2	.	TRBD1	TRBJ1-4	CASRPGQGDLLEKLFF	TGTGCCAGCAGACCGGGACAGGGGGACCTCCTCGAAAAACTGTTTTTT
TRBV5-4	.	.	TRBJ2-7	CASSLAVTGTYEQYF	TGTGCCAGCAGCTTGGCCGTGACAGGAACCTACGAGCAGTACTTC
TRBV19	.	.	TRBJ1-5	CASSARTYQDQPQHF	TGTGCCAGTAGTGCCCGGACATATCAAGATCAGCCCCAGCATTTT
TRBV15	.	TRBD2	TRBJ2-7	CATSRDLASGVYEQYF	TGTGCCACCAGCAGAGATCTGGCCAGCGGGGTCTACGAGCAGTACTTC
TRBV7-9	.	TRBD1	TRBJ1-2	CASSLPTGLTVGYTF	TGTGCCAGCAGCTTACCGACAGGGCTGACGGTCGGCTACACCTTC
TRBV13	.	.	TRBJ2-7	CASSLYPGSYEQYF	TGTGCCAGCAGCTTATACCCGGGGTCCTACGAGCAGTACTTC
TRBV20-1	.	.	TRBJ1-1	CSGTNLGEAFF	TGCAGTGGGACTAATTTGGGTGAAGCTTTCTTT
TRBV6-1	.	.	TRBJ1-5	CASSDPRGGNQPQHF	TGTGCCAGCAGTGATCCCAGGGGCGGCAATCAGCCCCAGCATTTT
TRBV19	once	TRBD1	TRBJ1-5	CASSIPDRGSNQPQHF	TGTGCCAGTAGTATCCCGGACAGGGGAAGTAATCAGCCCCAGCATTTT
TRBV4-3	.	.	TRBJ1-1	CASSLRGGARSGEAFF	TGCGCCAGCAGCCTTAGGGGGGGGGCGCGGTCTGGTGAAGCTTTCTTT
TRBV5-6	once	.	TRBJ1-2	CASPCETADYGYTF	TGTGCCAGCCCTTGTGAGACAGCAGACTATGGCTACACCTTC
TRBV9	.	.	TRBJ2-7	CASSVEQGPYEQYF	TGTGCCAGCAGCGTAGAGCAGGGCCCCTACGAGCAGTACTTC
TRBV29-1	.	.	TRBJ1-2	CSVEKKQGKNYGYTF	TGCAGCGTTGAAAAAAAACAGGGAAAAAACTATGGCTACACCTTC
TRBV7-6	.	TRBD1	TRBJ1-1	CASSSPGTGLEAFF	TGTGCCAGCAGCAGTCCCGGGACAGGGCTCGAAGCTTTCTTT
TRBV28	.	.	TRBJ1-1	CASSFRTGRTEAFF	TGTGCCAGCAGCTTTAGAACGGGAAGGACTGAAGCTTTCTTT
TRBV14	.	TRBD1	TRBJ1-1	CASSLTGGTEAFF	TGTGCCAGCAGCCTAACAGGGGGCACTGAAGCTTTCTTT
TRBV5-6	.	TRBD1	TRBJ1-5	CASSLAGGYSNQPQHF	TGTGCCAGCAGCTTAGCAGGGGGCTATAGCAATCAGCCCCAGCATTTT
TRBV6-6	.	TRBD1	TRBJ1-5	CASSYGDRYSNQPQHF	TGTGCCAGCAGTTACGGGGACAGGTATAGCAATCAGCCCCAGCATTTT
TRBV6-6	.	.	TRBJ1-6	CASSPTEGNSPLHF	TGTGCCAGCAGCCCGACCGAGGGTAATTCACCCCTCCACTTT
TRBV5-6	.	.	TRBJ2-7	CASSLGRAVEQYF	TGTGCCAGCAGCTTGGGGAGGGCGGTCGAGCAGTACTTC
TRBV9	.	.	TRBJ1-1	CASSPEESEAFF	TGTGCCAGCAGCCCAGAGGAGTCTGAAGCTTTCTTT
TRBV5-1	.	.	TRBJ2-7	CASSSVGVNEQYF	TGCGCCAGCAGTTCTGTGGGAGTCAACGAGCAGTACTTC
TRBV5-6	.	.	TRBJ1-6	CASSLEPGNSPLHF	TGTGCCAGCAGCTTGGAGCCGGGGAATTCACCCCTCCACTTT
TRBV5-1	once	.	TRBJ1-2	CASSLGPQEHYGYTF	TGCGCCAGCAGCTTGGGGCCACAGGAGCACTATGGCTACACCTTC
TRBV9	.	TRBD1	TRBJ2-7	CASSEQGVDYEQYF	TGTGCCAGCAGCGAACAGGGGGTGGATTACGAGCAGTACTTC
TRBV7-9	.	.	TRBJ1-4	CASSNRVANEKLFF	TGTGCCAGCAGCAACAGGGTCGCTAATGAAAAACTGTTTTTT
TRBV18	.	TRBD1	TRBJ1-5	CASSADTGGQPQHF	TGTGCCAGCTCAGCTGACACAGGGGGTCAGCCCCAGCATTTT
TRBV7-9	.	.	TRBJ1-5	CASSLGAGNQPQHF	TGTGCCAGCAGCTTAGGTGCGGGGAATCAGCCCCAGCATTTT
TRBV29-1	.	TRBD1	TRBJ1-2	CSVELEGTGYFYGYTF	TGCAGCGTTGAACTAGAAGGGACAGGTTATTTCTATGGCTACACCTTC
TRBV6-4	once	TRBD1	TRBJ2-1	CASSKGAGGDDEQFF	TGTGCCAGCTCTAAGGGCGCAGGGGGCGACGATGAGCAGTTCTTC
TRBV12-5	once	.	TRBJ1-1	CASALWGLGTEAFF	TGTGCTAGTGCTCTGTGGGGGCTGGGCACTGAAGCTTTCTTT
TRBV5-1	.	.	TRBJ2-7	CASSLGSGSSYEQYF	TGCGCCAGCAGCTTGGGGTCGGGAAGCTCCTACGAGCAGTACTTC
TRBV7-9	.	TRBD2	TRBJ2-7	CASSSETSGIYEQYF	TGTGCCAGCAGCTCCGAAACTAGCGGGATCTACGAGCAGTACTTC
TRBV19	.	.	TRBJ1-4	CASSSLQGTNEKLFF	TGTGCCAGTAGTAGTCTACAGGGAACTAATGAAAAACTGTTTTTT
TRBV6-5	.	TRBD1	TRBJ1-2	CASSYLDRGHGYTF	TGTGCCAGCAGTTACCTGGACAGGGGGCATGGCTACACCTTC
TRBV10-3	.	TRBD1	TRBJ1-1	CATLSDRGANTEAFF	TGTGCCACCTTATCCGACAGGGGGGCGAACACTGAAGCTTTCTTT
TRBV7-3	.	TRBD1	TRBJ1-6	CASSYGTGNSPLHF	TGTGCCAGCAGCTACGGGACAGGGAATTCACCCCTCCACTTT
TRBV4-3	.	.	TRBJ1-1	CASSQGRGSLNTEAFF	TGCGCCAGCAGCCAGGGGAGGGGAAGTCTGAACACTGAAGCTTTCTTT
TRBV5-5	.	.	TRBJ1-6	CASSLLRQGKYNSPLHF	TGTGCCAGCAGCTTGCTAAGGCAGGGTAAATATAATTCACCCCTCCACTTT
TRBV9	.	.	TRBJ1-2	CASSVGDFANYGYTF	TGTGCCAGCAGCGTGGGGGACTTCGCTAACTATGGCTACACCTTC
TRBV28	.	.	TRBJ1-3	CASRGIGHAENSGNTIYF	TGTGCCAGCAGGGGGATCGGACACGCCGAAAACTCTGGAAACACCATATATTTT
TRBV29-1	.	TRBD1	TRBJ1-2	CSVEEHRGYGYTF	TGCAGCGTTGAAGAGCACAGGGGGTATGGCTACACCTTC
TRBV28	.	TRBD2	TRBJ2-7	CASSSLSGRALYEQYF	TGTGCCAGCAGTTCTCTTAGCGGGAGGGCCCTCTACGAGCAGTACTTC
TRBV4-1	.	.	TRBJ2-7	CASSQGWGVGEQYF	TGCGCCAGCAGCCAAGGTTGGGGGGTCGGCGAGCAGTACTTC
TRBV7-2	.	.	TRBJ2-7	CASSLFSYEQYF	TGTGCCAGCAGCCTCTTCTCCTACGAGCAGTACTTC
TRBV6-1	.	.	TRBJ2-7	CASSEGLIYEQYF	TGTGCCAGCAGTGAAGGACTGATTTACGAGCAGTACTTC
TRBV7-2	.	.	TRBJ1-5	CASSLVDGGPFGPQHF	TGTGCCAGCAGCTTAGTTGATGGGGGCCCCTTTGGGCCCCAGCATTTT
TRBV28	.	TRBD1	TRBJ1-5	CASLQDRGNQPQHF	TGTGCCAGCCTCCAAGACAGGGGTAATCAGCCCCAGCATTTT
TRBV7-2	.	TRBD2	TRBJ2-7	CASSLAGTSGRAWSSSYEQYF	TGTGCCAGCAGCTTAGCCGGGACTAGCGGGAGGGCCTGGTCCTCCAGCTACGAGCAGTACTTC
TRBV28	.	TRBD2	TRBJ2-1	CASSLLSGGSAANEQFF	TGTGCCAGCAGTCTATTATCCGGGGGGTCGGCCGCCAATGAGCAGTTCTTC
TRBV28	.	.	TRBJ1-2	CASSSGEALERGYTF	TGTGCCAGCAGTTCGGGGGAGGCTCTTGAACGTGGCTACACCTTC
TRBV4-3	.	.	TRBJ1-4	CASSRGGGNEKLFF	TGCGCCAGCAGCCGCGGGGGAGGGAATGAAAAACTGTTTTTT